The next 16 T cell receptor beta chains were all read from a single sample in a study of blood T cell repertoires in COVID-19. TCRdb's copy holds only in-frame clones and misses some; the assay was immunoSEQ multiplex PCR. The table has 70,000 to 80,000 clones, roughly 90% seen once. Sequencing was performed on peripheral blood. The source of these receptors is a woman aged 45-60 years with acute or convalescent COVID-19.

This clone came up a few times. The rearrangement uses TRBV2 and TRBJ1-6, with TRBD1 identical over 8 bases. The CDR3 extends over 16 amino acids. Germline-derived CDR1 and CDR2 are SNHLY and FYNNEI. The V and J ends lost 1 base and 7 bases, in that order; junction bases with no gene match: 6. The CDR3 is CASSEGTGLINSPLHF. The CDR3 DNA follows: TGTGCCAGCAGTGAAGGGACAGGGCTTATAAATTCACCCCTCCACTTT.

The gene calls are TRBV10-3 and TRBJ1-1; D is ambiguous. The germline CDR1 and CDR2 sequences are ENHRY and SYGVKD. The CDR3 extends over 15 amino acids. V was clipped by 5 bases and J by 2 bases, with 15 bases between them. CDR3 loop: CAISPDNLGNTEAFF. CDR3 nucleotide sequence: TGTGCCATCAGTCCCGACAATTTGGGCAACACTGAAGCTTTCTTT.

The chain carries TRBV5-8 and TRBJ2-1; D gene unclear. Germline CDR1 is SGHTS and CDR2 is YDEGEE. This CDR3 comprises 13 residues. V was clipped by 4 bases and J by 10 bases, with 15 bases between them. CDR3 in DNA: TGTGCCAGCAGCCCCGCCATGCGTAGCGAGCAGTTCTTC. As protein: CASSPAMRSEQFF.

The CDR3 sequence: CASSPLEGPKNIQYF. The CDR3 DNA reads as TGTGCCAGCTCACCCCTGGAGGGACCCAAAAACATTCAGTACTTC. The chain recombines TRBV18 with TRBJ2-4, with a weak D call TRBD2 (6 bases). Between the trimmed V and J ends, which lost 3 bases and 2 bases, there was a span of 11 bases. This CDR3 comprises 15 residues. Germline V CDR1 and CDR2: KGHSH, LQKENI. The full variable domain, in which reference TRBV18 and TRBJ2-4 provide the parts outside the CDR3, is NAGVMQNPRHLVRRRGQEARLRCSPMKGHSHVYWYRQLPEEGLKFMVYLQKENIIDESGMPKERFSAEFPKEGPSILRIQQVVRGDSAAYFCASSPLEGPKNIQYFGAGTRLSVL.

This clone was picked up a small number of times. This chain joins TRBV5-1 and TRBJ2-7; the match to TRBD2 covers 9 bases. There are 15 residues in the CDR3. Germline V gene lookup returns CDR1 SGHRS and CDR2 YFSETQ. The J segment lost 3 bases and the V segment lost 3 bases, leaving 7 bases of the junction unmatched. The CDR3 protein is CASSSMASGNYEQYF. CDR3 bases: TGCGCCAGCAGCTCTATGGCTAGCGGGAACTACGAGCAGTACTTC.

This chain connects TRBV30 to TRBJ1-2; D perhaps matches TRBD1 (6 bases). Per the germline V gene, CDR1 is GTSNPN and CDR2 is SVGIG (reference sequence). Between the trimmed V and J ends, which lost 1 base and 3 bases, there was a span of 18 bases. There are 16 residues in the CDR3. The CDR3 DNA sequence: TGTGCCTGGAGTGACGGGACACCTCCGCGGGACTATGGCTACACCTTC. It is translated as CAWSDGTPPRDYGYTF.

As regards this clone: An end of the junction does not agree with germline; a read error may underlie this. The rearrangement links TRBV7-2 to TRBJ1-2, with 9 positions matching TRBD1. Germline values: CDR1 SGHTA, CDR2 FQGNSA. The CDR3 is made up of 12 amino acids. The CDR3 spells CASSPRGGQGIF. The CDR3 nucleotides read TGTGCCAGCAGCCCGAGGGGGGGACAGGGTATCTTC.

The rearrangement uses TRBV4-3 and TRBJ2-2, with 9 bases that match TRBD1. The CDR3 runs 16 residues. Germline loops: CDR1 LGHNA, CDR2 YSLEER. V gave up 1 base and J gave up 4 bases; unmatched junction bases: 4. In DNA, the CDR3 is TGCGCCAGCAGCCAAGGACAGGGGGATAGCACCGGGGAGCTGTTTTTT. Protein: CASSQGQGDSTGELFF.

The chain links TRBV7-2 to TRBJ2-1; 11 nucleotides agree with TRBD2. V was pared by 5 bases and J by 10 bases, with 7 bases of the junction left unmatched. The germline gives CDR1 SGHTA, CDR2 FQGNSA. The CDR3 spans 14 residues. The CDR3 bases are TGTGCCAGCAGCCCAACTAGCGGGAGACCCGAGCAGTTCTTC. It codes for CASSPTSGRPEQFF.

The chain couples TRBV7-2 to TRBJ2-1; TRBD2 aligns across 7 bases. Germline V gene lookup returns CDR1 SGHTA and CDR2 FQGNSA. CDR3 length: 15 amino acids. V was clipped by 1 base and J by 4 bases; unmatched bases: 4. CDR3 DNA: TGTGCCAGCAGCTTAGTCCAGCGGGGTTACAATGAGCAGTTCTTC. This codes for CASSLVQRGYNEQFF.

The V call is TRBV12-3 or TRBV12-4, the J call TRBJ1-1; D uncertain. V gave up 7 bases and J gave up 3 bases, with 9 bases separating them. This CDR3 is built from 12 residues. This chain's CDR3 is CASIGGYTEAFF. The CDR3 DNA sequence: TGTGCCAGCATTGGCGGCTACACTGAAGCTTTCTTT.

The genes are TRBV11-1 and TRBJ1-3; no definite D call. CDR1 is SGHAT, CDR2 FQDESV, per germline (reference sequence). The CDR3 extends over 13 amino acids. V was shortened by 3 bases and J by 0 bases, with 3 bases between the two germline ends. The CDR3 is CASSFNSGNTIYF. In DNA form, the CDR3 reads TGTGCCAGCAGCTTTAACTCTGGAAACACCATATATTTT. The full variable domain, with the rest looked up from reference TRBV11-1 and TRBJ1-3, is EAEVAQSPRYKITEKSQAVAFWCDPISGHATLYWYRQILGQGPELLVQFQDESVVDDSQLPKDRFSAERLKGVDSTLKIQPAELGDSAMYLCASSFNSGNTIYFGEGSWLTVV.

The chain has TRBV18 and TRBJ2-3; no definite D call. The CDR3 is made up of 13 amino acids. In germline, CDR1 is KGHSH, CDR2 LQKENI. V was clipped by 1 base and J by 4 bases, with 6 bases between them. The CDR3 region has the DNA TGTGCCAGCTCACCACTTTTCGCAGATACGCAGTATTTT. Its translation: CASSPLFADTQYF.

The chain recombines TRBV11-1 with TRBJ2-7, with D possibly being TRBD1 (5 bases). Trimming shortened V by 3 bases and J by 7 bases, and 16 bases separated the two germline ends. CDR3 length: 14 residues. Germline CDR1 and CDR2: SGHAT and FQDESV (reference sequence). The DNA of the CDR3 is TGTGCCAGCAGCTTCGGTGCAGGGCGACAAGAGCAGTACTTC. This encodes CASSFGAGRQEQYF. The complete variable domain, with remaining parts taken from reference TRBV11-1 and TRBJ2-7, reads EAEVAQSPRYKITEKSQAVAFWCDPISGHATLYWYRQILGQGPELLVQFQDESVVDDSQLPKDRFSAERLKGVDSTLKIQPAELGDSAMYLCASSFGAGRQEQYFGPGTRLTVT.

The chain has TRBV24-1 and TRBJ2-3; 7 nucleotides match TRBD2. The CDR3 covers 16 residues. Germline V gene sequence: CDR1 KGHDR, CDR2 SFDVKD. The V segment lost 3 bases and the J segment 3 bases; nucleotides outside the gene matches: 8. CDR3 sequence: CATSDRSGAGTDTQYF. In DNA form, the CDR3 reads TGTGCCACCAGTGATCGGAGCGGGGCTGGTACAGATACGCAGTATTTT.

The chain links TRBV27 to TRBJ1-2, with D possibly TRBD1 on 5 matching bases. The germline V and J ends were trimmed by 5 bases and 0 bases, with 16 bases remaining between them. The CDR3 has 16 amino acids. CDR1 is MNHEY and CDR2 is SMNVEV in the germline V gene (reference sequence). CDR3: CASSPRVDSTNYGYTF. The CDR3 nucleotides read TGTGCCAGCAGTCCTCGCGTAGACAGCACTAACTATGGCTACACCTTC.